This T cell receptor beta chain was recorded in a study of T-cell reconstitution after alpha-beta-depleted transplantation in children. Unique molecular identifiers were used to barcode this TCRbeta library. One entry per CDR3 protein, called by TCRdb with MiXCR from the PCR reads. In the table there are around 700,000 distinct CDR3 sequences, roughly 14% of which are singletons. Ten or more counts support this clonotype. The antigen is unknown. The conserved phenylalanine or tryptophan is not found at the CDR3 terminus, so this likely reflects a read error. The limits of the CDR3 on the DNA are not certain, so only TCRdb's listed CDR3 is given. 12 amino acids form the CDR3, both terminal residues included. Germline V gives CDR1 MDHEN, CDR2 SYDVKM. The study, taken as a whole, reports: About two months after transplant, alpha-beta T cells reportedly came from several hundred expanded graft clones. The origin of high day-60 TCRbeta diversity in some patients lay in surviving recipient T cells and thymic progenitors.

The chain carries TRBV28 and TRBJ2-7; the table's D call, TRBD1, has no DNA check behind it. The sequence came from a girl aged 2 to 10 with congenital amegakaryocytic thrombocytopenia, due to receive a stem cell transplant. The specimen was PBMCs, collected before TCRalphabeta/CD19-depleted stem cell transplant. Here the CDR3 reads CASSLSTGPHFI.